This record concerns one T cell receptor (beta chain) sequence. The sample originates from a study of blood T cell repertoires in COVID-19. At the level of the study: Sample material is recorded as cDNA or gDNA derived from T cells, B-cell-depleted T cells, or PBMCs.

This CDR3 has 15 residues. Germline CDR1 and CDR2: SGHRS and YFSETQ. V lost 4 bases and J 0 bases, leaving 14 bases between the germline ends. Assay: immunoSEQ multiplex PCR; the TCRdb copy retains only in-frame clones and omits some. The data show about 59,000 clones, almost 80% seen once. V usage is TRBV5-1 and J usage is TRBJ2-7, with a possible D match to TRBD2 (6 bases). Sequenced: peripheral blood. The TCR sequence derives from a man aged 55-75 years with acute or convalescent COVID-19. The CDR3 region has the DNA TGCGCCAGCAGCCAAGAAGCGGGTTACTCCTACGAGCAGTACTTC. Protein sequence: CASSQEAGYSYEQYF.